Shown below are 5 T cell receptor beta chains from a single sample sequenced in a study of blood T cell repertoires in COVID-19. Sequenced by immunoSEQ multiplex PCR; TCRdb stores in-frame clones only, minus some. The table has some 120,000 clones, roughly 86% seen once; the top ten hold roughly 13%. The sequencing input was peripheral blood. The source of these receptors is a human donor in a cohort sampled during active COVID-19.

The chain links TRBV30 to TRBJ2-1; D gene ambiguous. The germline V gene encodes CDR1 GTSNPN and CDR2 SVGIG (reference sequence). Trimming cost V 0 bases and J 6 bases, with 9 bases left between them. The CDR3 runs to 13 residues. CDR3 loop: CAWSVGPFNEQFF. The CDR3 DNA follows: TGTGCCTGGAGTGTTGGCCCTTTCAATGAGCAGTTCTTC.

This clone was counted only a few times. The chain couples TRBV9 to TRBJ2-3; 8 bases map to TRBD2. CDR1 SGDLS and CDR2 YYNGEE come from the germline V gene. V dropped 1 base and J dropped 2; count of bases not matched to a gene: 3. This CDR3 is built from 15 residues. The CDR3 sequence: CASSVPGGATDTQYF. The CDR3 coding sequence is TGTGCCAGCAGCGTACCCGGGGGGGCCACAGATACGCAGTATTTT. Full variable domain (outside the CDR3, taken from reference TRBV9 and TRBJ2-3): DSGVTQTPKHLITATGQRVTLRCSPRSGDLSVYWYQQSLDQGLQFLIQYYNGEERAKGNILERFSAQQFPDLHSELNLSSLELGDSALYFCASSVPGGATDTQYFGPGTRLTVL.

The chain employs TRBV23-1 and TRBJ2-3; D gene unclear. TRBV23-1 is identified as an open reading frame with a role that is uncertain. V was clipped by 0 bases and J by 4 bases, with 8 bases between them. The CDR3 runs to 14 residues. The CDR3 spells CASSQSNRSDTQYF. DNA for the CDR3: TGCGCCAGCAGTCAATCGAATAGATCAGATACGCAGTATTTT.

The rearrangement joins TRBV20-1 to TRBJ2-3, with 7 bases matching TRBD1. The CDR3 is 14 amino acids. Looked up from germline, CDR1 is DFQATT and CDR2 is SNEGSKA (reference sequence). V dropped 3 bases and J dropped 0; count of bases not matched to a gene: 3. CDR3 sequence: CSASRQGSTDTQYF. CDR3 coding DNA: TGCAGTGCTAGTCGACAGGGCAGCACAGATACGCAGTATTTT.

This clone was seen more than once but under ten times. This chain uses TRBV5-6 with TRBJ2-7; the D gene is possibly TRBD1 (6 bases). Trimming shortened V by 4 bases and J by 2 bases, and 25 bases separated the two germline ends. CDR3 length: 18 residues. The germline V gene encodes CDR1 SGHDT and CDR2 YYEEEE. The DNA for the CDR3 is TGTGCCAGCAGCATACAGGTAACCAGAGGGGGTAGGACCTACGAGCAGTACTTC. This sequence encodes CASSIQVTRGGRTYEQYF.